The 17 T cell receptor beta chains in this list originate from one sample, sequenced in a study of early T cells in non-severe SARS-CoV-2 infection. TCRdb redid the calling of the 5' RACE reads with MiXCR, one entry per CDR3 protein. The table shows around 78,000 distinct CDR3 sequences, with more than 12% occurring only once. The sequenced sample was whole blood. These receptors originate from an adult who was a healthcare worker with PCR-confirmed SARS-CoV-2 infection or an uninfected control (not recorded which).

This clonotype has more than one count but fewer than ten. The rearrangement joins TRBV12-3 or TRBV12-4 to TRBJ1-2; 7 nucleotides align to TRBD1. CDR3 length: 13 amino acids. V trimming: 6 bases; J trimming: 4 bases; junction bases outside the gene matches: 5. As DNA, the CDR3 is TGTGCCAGCAGCTTACAGGGGATCTATGGCTACACCTTC. Its protein is CASSLQGIYGYTF.

In this sample, this clonotype turned up a few times. The CDR3 DNA is TGCGCCAGCAGCCCAAGGACAGGGAACAATCAGCCCCAGCATTTT. This gives the protein CASSPRTGNNQPQHF. The chain uses TRBV4-1 and TRBJ1-5, with 8 bases lining up with TRBD1. The V gene's germline CDR1 is MGHRA and CDR2 YSYEKL. This CDR3 is built from 15 residues. Trimming at V came to 4 bases and at J to 3 bases, leaving 5 bases not matched to a gene.

This chain uses TRBV5-8 with TRBJ1-2, with 9 bases that match TRBD1. V was clipped by 5 bases and J by 4 bases; unmatched bases: 9. The length of the CDR3 is 15 residues. Germline CDR1 and CDR2: SGHTS and YDEGEE. The CDR3 region has the DNA TGTGCCAGCAGTTCCAGGACAGGGGCGAGCTATGGCTACACCTTC. Protein: CASSSRTGASYGYTF.

This chain joins TRBV5-1 and TRBJ2-1, with TRBD2 matching 11 bases. With V trimmed by 3 bases and J by 6 bases, 5 bases remained unmatched. Germline CDR1 is SGHRS and CDR2 is YFSETQ. The CDR3 is 15 residues long. CDR3 sequence (DNA): TGCGCCAGCAGCTACGGGACTAGCGGAGTCAATGAGCAGTTCTTC. It encodes CASSYGTSGVNEQFF.

This clonotype was detected ten times or more. The chain has TRBV29-1 and TRBJ1-2, with 8 bases that match TRBD1. J lost 1 base, V lost 5 bases, and 12 bases had no gene match. This CDR3 is built from 16 residues. Germline lookup yields CDR1 SQVTM and CDR2 ANQGSEA. The CDR3 is CSVSGTGGMGNYGYTF. The CDR3 coding sequence is TGCAGCGTTTCCGGGACAGGAGGAATGGGTAACTATGGCTACACCTTC.

This clonotype was observed a few times. Here the CDR3 reads CASSPRGRGGPGEQYF. In nucleotides, the CDR3 is TGTGCCAGCAGCCCTCGGGGGCGGGGGGGCCCTGGCGAGCAGTACTTC. This chain joins TRBV7-9 and TRBJ2-7; 9 nucleotides agree with TRBD2. The CDR3 sequence is 16 residues long. With V trimmed by 5 bases and J by 6 bases, 14 bases remained unmatched. The germline V gene encodes CDR1 SEHNR and CDR2 FQNEAQ (reference sequence). The whole variable domain, remainder taken from reference TRBV7-9 and TRBJ2-7, is DTGVSQNPRHKITKRGQNVTFRCDPISEHNRLYWYRQTLGQGPEFLTYFQNEAQLEKSRLLSDRFSAERPKGSFSTLEIQRTEQGDSAMYLCASSPRGRGGPGEQYFGPGTRLTVT.

The chain couples TRBV10-3 to TRBJ2-7; possibly TRBD1 for D (5 bases). The CDR3 has 16 amino acids. The V gene lost 5 bases and the J gene lost 7 bases, with 24 bases spanning the gap. From germline, CDR1 is ENHRY and CDR2 SYGVKD. CDR3 sequence reads: CAISTTGYSGEGEQYF. The CDR3 DNA reads TGTGCCATCAGTACCACAGGATATAGTGGGGAAGGGGAGCAGTACTTC.

The table lists this clonotype with a few counts. The gene calls are TRBV7-9 and TRBJ2-2; no reliable D call. V was shortened by 4 bases and J by 0 bases, with 15 bases between the two germline ends. This CDR3 spans 17 amino acids. CDR1 is SEHNR, CDR2 FQNEAQ, per germline (reference sequence). CDR3 protein: CASSSQERTANTGELFF. The CDR3 DNA reads as TGTGCCAGCAGCTCACAAGAGAGGACCGCGAACACCGGGGAGCTGTTTTTT.

The CDR3 DNA reads TGCAGTTACTCGGGACTAGCGGCAGGAGATACGCAGTATTTT. The encoded protein is CSYSGLAAGDTQYF. The chain links TRBV20-1 to TRBJ2-3, with TRBD2 matching 11 bases. V dropped 8 bases and J dropped 5; count of bases not matched to a gene: 9. CDR3 length: 14 residues. Germline CDR1 is DFQATT and CDR2 is SNEGSKA (reference sequence).

This clonotype was found a few times. The V gene is TRBV6-6, the J gene TRBJ2-3, with D maybe TRBD1 (6 bases). The CDR3 extends over 15 amino acids. Germline-derived CDR1 and CDR2 are MNHNY and SVGAGI (reference sequence). The V and J ends lost 6 bases and 2 bases respectively, with 15 bases between them. DNA for the CDR3: TGTGCCAGCAGACACTCCGGGACAAACACAGATACGCAGTATTTT. Amino acid sequence: CASRHSGTNTDTQYF.

This clonotype was observed at least ten times. The chain employs TRBV11-2 and TRBJ2-1, with 9 bases fitting TRBD1. Per the germline V gene, CDR1 is SGHAT and CDR2 is FQNNGV. The V and J ends lost 5 bases and 4 bases, in that order; junction bases with no gene match: 6. The CDR3 is 15 amino acids. The CDR3 loop is CASSVDRGTYNEQFF. CDR3 sequence (DNA): TGTGCCAGCAGCGTCGACAGGGGGACATACAATGAGCAGTTCTTC.

The chain joins TRBV20-1 to TRBJ2-5; D is unclear. Germline-derived CDR1 and CDR2 are DFQATT and SNEGSKA (reference sequence). This CDR3 has 15 residues. The V end lost 6 bases, the J end lost 0 bases, and 17 bases lay between the germline ends. The CDR3 nucleotides read TGCAGTGCGAGCCTCATCGGGCCCGACCAAGAGACCCAGTACTTC. This translates into CSASLIGPDQETQYF.

The chain uses TRBV11-2 and TRBJ1-4; TRBD1 aligns across 12 bases. This CDR3 contains 16 residues. After removal of 5 bases from V and 10 bases from J, the junction contained 11 bases not matched to a gene. The germline V gene encodes CDR1 SGHAT and CDR2 FQNNGV. For the CDR3, the DNA is TGTGCCAGCAGCCCGCTCGCGGGACAGGGGGCAGGAAAACTGTTTTTT. Translation: CASSPLAGQGAGKLFF.

This clonotype was seen a handful of times. The chain has TRBV6-1 and TRBJ2-5; 7 nucleotides align to TRBD2. Germline V gene sequence: CDR1 MNHNS, CDR2 SASEGT. The J segment lost 5 bases and the V segment lost 3 bases, leaving 9 bases of the junction unmatched. This CDR3 comprises 15 residues. Written as DNA, the CDR3 is TGTGCCAGCAGTGAGCGGGGGAGAGGAGGGGAGACCCAGTACTTC. Translating it yields CASSERGRGGETQYF.

CDR3 sequence reads: CASSSVGLAYNEQFF. As DNA, the CDR3 is TGTGCCAGCAGTTCAGTCGGGCTGGCCTACAATGAGCAGTTCTTC. The chain recombines TRBV7-2 with TRBJ2-1; D not resolved. The CDR3 runs 15 residues. Germline V CDR1 and CDR2: SGHTA, FQGNSA. V was pared by 6 bases and J by 2 bases, with 14 bases between.

The V gene is TRBV2, the J gene TRBJ2-2, with D unclear. The CDR3 is made up of 11 amino acids. V lost 6 bases, J lost 10 bases, and 9 bases lay in between. Germline V CDR1 and CDR2: SNHLY, FYNNEI. CDR3 bases: TGTGCCAGCAGACATGGTCAGGAGCTGTTTTTT. Amino acids: CASRHGQELFF.

This chain links TRBV7-2 with TRBJ2-7; TRBD1 matches 11 bases. With V trimmed by 5 bases and J by 12 bases, 3 bases remained unmatched. This CDR3 contains 11 residues. CDR1 is SGHTA and CDR2 is FQGNSA in the germline V gene. The CDR3 sequence: CASSQGTGGYF. The CDR3 region has the DNA TGTGCCAGCAGCCAAGGGACAGGGGGGTACTTC.